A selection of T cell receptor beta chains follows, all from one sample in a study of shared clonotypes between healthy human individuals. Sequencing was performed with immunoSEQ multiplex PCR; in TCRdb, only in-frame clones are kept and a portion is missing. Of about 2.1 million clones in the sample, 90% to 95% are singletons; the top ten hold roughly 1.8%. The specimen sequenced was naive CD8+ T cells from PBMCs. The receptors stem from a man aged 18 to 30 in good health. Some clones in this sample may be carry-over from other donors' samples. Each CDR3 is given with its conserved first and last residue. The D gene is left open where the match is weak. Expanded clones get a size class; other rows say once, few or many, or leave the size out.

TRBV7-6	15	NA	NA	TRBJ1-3	TGTGCCAGCAGCCCCCGGGACAACCCTGGAAACACCATATATTTT	CASSPRDNPGNTIYF
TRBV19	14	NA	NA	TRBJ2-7	TGTGCCAGTAGTCTAACATCGGCTAGCGACGAGCAGTACTTC	CASSLTSASDEQYF
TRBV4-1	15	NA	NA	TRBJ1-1	TGCGCCAGCAGCTCCTCACCAGGGGAACGCACTGAAGCTTTCTTT	CASSSSPGERTEAFF
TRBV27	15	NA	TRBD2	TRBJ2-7	TGTGCCAGCAGCCCCGGGACTAGCGGGAGAAGCGAGCAGTACTTC	CASSPGTSGRSEQYF
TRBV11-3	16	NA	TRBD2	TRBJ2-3	TGTGCCAGCTCCCTTGGGGGAGCGGGAGTCGCAGATACGCAGTATTTT	CASSLGGAGVADTQYF
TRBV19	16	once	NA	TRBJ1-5	TGTGCCAGTAGTACCCCTCGGGGCCGGGGCAATCAGCCCCAGCATTTT	CASSTPRGRGNQPQHF
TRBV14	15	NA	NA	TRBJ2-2	TGTGCCAGCAGCCAACTGGACGTTGAACCCGGGGAGCTGTTTTTT	CASSQLDVEPGELFF
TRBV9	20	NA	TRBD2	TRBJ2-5	TGTGCCAGCAGCACCCTGACCCCAGGGACGGGAGGGCCGGTTGGAGAGACCCAGTACTTC	CASSTLTPGTGGPVGETQYF
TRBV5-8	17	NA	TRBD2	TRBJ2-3	TGTGCCAGCAGCCTGGGACTAGCGGGAGTCCGGGGAGATACGCAGTATTTT	CASSLGLAGVRGDTQYF
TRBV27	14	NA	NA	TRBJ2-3	TGTGCCAGCAGCACAGGGTTTTCGGCAGATACGCAGTATTTT	CASSTGFSADTQYF
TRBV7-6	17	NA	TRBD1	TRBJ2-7	TGTGCCAGCAGCCCCGTGGGGGGACAGGGAACCTCCTACGAGCAGTACTTC	CASSPVGGQGTSYEQYF
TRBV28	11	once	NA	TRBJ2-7	TGTGCCAGCAGTCCCACCGACGAGCAGTACTTC	CASSPTDEQYF
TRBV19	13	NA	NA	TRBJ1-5	TGTGCCAGTAAATCAGGGGGCAATCAGCCCCAGCATTTT	CASKSGGNQPQHF
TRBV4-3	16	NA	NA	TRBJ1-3	TGCGCCAGCAGCCAAGACTCGCAGGGTAGTGGAAACACCATATATTTT	CASSQDSQGSGNTIYF
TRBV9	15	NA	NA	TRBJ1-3	TGTGCCAGCAGCGAGGGGAGCGCGTCTGGAAACACCATATATTTT	CASSEGSASGNTIYF
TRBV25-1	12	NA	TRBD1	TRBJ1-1	TGTGCCAGCAGTGAACAGGGGGGTGAAGCTTTCTTT	CASSEQGGEAFF
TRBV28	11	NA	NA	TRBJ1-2	TGTGCCAGCAGTTTAGGGGGTGGCTACACCTTC	CASSLGGGYTF
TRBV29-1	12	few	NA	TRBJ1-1	TGCAGCGTGGCGGGGGGGAGCACTGAAGCTTTCTTT	CSVAGGSTEAFF
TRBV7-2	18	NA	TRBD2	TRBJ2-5	TGTGCCAGCAGCTTGCCCCTTACTAGCGGGGTTATCCAAGAGACCCAGTACTTC	CASSLPLTSGVIQETQYF
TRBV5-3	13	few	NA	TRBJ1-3	TGTGCCAGGCCGGAGGGGTATGGAAACACCATATATTTT	CARPEGYGNTIYF
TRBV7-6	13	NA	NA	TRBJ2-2	TGTGCCAGCAGCCGGGACCGCGCCGGGGAGCTGTTTTTT	CASSRDRAGELFF
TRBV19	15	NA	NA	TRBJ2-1	TGTGCCAGTAGTATCCCCAGGGATTCGGCAAATGAGCAGTTCTTC	CASSIPRDSANEQFF
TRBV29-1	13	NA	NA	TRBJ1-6	TGCAGCGTTGAAGAGATTCTCAATTCACCCCTCCACTTT	CSVEEILNSPLHF
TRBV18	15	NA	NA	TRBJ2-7	TGTGCCAGCTCAGCCGACCGGGATGACTCCTACGAGCAGTACTTC	CASSADRDDSYEQYF
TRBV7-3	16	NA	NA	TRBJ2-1	TGTGCCAGCAGCTTACAGGGCGCCAGCTCCTACAATGAGCAGTTCTTC	CASSLQGASSYNEQFF
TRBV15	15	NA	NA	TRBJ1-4	TGTGCCACCAGCAGAGATAGGGGGTTGTTCGAAAAACTGTTTTTT	CATSRDRGLFEKLFF
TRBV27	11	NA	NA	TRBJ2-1	TGTGCCAGCAGTTTGGGGAACCTGCAGTTCTTC	CASSLGNLQFF
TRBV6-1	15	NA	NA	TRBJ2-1	TGTGCCAGCAGTGAATGGGCTCTAGAGGTACGGGAGCAGTTCTTC	CASSEWALEVREQFF
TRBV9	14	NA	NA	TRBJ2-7	TGTGCCAGCAGCCCCCGCGGGTTCTCCTACGAGCAGTACTTC	CASSPRGFSYEQYF
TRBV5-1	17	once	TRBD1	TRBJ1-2	TGCGCCAGCAGCCCCCCCCTAGGACAGGGAAGGGTGTATGGCTACACCTTC	CASSPPLGQGRVYGYTF
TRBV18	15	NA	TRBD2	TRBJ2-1	TGTGCCAGCTCGGTCGGGACTAGCTCCTACAATGAGCAGTTCTTC	CASSVGTSSYNEQFF
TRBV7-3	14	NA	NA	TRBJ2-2	TGTGCCAGCAGCCGGACCGCTAGGGGCGGGGAGCTGTTTTTT	CASSRTARGGELFF
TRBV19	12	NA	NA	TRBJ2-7	TGTGCCAGTAGTACCAACAGGGACGAGCAGTACTTC	CASSTNRDEQYF
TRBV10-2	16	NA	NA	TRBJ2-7	TGCGCCAGCAGTGACCCGACCGACAGCCTCTCCTACGAGCAGTACTTC	CASSDPTDSLSYEQYF
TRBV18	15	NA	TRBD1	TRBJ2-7	TGTGCCAGCTCACCAGGGACAGGGAGATCGCACGAGCAGTACTTC	CASSPGTGRSHEQYF
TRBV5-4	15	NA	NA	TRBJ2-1	TGTGCCAGCAGCTACCCGCTAGCGCAGTACAATGAGCAGTTCTTC	CASSYPLAQYNEQFF
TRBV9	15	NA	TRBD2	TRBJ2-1	TGTGCCAGCAGCCAAAGCGGTAGCGGGAACAATGAGCAGTTCTTC	CASSQSGSGNNEQFF